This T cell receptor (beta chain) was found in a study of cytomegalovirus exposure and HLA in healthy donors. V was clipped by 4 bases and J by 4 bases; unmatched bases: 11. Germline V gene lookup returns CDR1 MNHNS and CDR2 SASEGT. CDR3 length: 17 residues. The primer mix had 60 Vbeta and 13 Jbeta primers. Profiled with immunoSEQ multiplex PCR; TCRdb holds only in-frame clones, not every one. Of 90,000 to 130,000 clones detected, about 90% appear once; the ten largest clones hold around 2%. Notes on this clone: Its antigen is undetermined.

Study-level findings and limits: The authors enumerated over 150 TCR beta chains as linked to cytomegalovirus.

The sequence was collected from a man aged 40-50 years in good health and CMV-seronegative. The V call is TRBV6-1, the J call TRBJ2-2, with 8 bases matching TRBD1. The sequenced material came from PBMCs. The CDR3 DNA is TGTGCCAGCAGTGCACATTCAGGGGGCGCGAGCACCGGGGAGCTGTTTTTT. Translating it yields CASSAHSGGASTGELFF.